A single sample is the source of the 9 T cell receptor beta chains below, sequenced in a study of CD4 T cells in relation to SARS-CoV-2 and coronaviruses. The unexposed donors gave CD4+ T cells in about 2011-2018, prior to COVID-19. The cells were cultured for approximately 10 days before CD4+ T cells were isolated. Clones were read by immunoSEQ multiplex PCR, and TCRdb kept only the in-frame ones, dropping some. The sample has 20,000 to 30,000 clones, about 70% seen once. These receptors are not linked to any known antigen. Sequenced material: CD4+ T cells from PBMCs, cultured in vitro. All receptors derive from a human donor in good health.

The chain links TRBV5-1 to TRBJ1-1; no reliable D call. The germline CDR1 and CDR2 sequences are SGHRS and YFSETQ. The CDR3 length is 14 residues. V was shortened by 4 bases and J by 1 base, with 11 bases between the two germline ends. The DNA of the CDR3 is TGCGCCAGCAGCCAGGACGGCCGGAACACTGAAGCTTTCTTT. Translated: CASSQDGRNTEAFF. The variable domain in full, with the rest retrieved from reference TRBV5-1 and TRBJ1-1, is KAGVTQTPRYLIKTRGQQVTLSCSPISGHRSVSWYQQTPGQGLQFLFEYFSETQRNKGNFPGRFSGRQFSNSRSEMNVSTLELGDSALYLCASSQDGRNTEAFFGQGTRLTVV.

This chain links TRBV12-3 or TRBV12-4 with TRBJ2-1, with 7 nucleotides matching TRBD2. This CDR3 contains 13 residues. The V and J ends lost 0 bases and 10 bases, in that order; junction bases with no gene match: 3. The CDR3 loop is CASSLALGLEQFF. The CDR3 nucleotides read TGTGCCAGCAGTTTAGCGTTGGGACTAGAGCAGTTCTTC.

This chain connects TRBV25-1 to TRBJ2-6; the D gene is possibly TRBD1 (6 bases). Trimming stripped 4 bases from V and 0 bases from J, with 10 bases between. The germline V gene encodes CDR1 MGHDK and CDR2 SYGVNS. The CDR3 runs 16 residues. Written as DNA, the CDR3 is TGTGCCAGCAGTGGGACAGCCTTCTCTGGGGCCAACGTCCTGACTTTC. Translated, it gives CASSGTAFSGANVLTF.

This clone came up once. The chain joins TRBV6-6 to TRBJ2-3; D gene uncertain. The V gene lost 8 bases and the J gene lost 0 bases, with 3 bases spanning the gap. This CDR3 contains 11 residues. Germline lookup yields CDR1 MNHNY and CDR2 SVGAGI (reference sequence). The CDR3 region has the DNA TGTGCCAGCTCTAGCACAGATACGCAGTATTTT. Protein product: CASSSTDTQYF.

This clone was counted only a few times. This CDR3 is CASSLRGGGYTF. The DNA of the CDR3 is TGTGCCAGCAGCTTACGGGGAGGTGGCTACACCTTC. This chain connects TRBV7-9 to TRBJ1-2; D gene uncertain. Germline V CDR1 and CDR2: SEHNR, FQNEAQ (reference sequence). The germline V and J ends were trimmed by 2 bases and 7 bases, with 8 bases remaining between them. The CDR3 consists of 12 residues.

The chain has TRBV29-1 and TRBJ1-2, with TRBD1 matching over 8 bases. J gave up 0 bases and V 6 bases, and 9 bases lay outside the gene matches. The length of the CDR3 is 15 residues. Per germline, CDR1 SQVTM and CDR2 ANQGSEA. The CDR3 DNA reads as TGCAGCGTCGAACAGGACAGGGCAACTAACTATGGCTACACCTTC. Translating gives CSVEQDRATNYGYTF. Full variable domain (missing parts from reference TRBV29-1 and TRBJ1-2): SAVISQKPSRDICQRGTSLTIQCQVDSQVTMMFWYRQQPGQSLTLIATANQGSEATYESGFVIDKFPISRPNLTFSTLTVSNMSPEDSSIYLCSVEQDRATNYGYTFGSGTRLTVV.

This rearrangement joins TRBV4-1 to TRBJ2-3, with 15 bases aligning to TRBD2. J lost 2 bases, V lost 4 bases, and 13 bases had no gene match. The CDR3 spans 20 residues. Germline loops: CDR1 MGHRA, CDR2 YSYEKL. CDR3 DNA sequence: TGCGCCAGCAGCCCATTGGGACTAGCGGGAGGACCTCCGAACACAGATACGCAGTATTTT. Encoded protein: CASSPLGLAGGPPNTDTQYF.

The chain has TRBV10-2 and TRBJ2-7, with D possibly matching TRBD2 (6 bases). Deletions cut 11 bases from V and 1 base from J, with 24 bases between. This CDR3 spans 16 amino acids. Per the germline V gene, CDR1 is WSHSY and CDR2 is SAAADI. The CDR3 nucleotides read TGCGCCGTCATAGTCGGTACGGGACTCCGATCCTACGAGCAGTACTTC. The encoded protein is CAVIVGTGLRSYEQYF.

This chain connects TRBV4-3 to TRBJ1-2, with 7 bases aligning to TRBD1. This CDR3 contains 17 residues. The V gene's germline CDR1 is LGHNA and CDR2 YSLEER. V was clipped by 1 base and J by 5 bases; unmatched bases: 13. CDR3 amino acids: CASSQAHSRDSDYGYTF. In DNA, the CDR3 is TGCGCCAGCAGCCAAGCCCACAGCCGGGACAGTGATTATGGCTACACCTTC.